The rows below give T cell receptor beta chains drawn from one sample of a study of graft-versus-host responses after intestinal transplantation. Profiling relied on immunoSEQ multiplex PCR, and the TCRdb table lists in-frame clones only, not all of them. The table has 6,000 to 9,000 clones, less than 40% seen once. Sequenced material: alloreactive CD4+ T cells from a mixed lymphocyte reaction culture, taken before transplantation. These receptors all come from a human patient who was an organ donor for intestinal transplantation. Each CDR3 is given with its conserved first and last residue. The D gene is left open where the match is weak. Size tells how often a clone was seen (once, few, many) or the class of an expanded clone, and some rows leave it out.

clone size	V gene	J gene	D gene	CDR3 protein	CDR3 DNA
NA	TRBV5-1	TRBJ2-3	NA	CASGDLGADTQYF	TGCGCCAGCGGGGACTTGGGGGCAGATACGCAGTATTTT
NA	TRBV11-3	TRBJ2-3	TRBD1	CASSFYPQSTGGTDTQYF	TGTGCCAGCAGCTTCTATCCCCAATCGACAGGGGGCACAGATACGCAGTATTTT
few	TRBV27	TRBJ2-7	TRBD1	CASSRQGGRYEQYF	TGTGCCAGCAGTAGACAGGGGGGGAGGTACGAGCAGTACTTC
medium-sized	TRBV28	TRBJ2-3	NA	CASSLHNTDTQYF	TGTGCCAGCAGTTTGCACAACACAGATACGCAGTATTTT
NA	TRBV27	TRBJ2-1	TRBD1	CASSSPGQGTYNEQFF	TGTGCCAGCAGTTCCCCGGGACAGGGGACCTACAATGAGCAGTTCTTC
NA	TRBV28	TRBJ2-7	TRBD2	CASSFLAGGTYEQYF	TGTGCCAGCAGTTTTCTCGCGGGAGGCACCTACGAGCAGTACTTC
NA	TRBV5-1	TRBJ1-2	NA	CASSLEQGDYGYTF	TGCGCCAGCAGCTTGGAACAGGGAGACTATGGCTACACCTTC
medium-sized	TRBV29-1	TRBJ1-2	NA	CSVARTNAWYGYTF	TGCAGCGTGGCCCGGACAAATGCCTGGTATGGCTACACCTTC
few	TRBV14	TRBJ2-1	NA	CASSQEWSAPTSNEQFF	TGTGCCAGCAGCCAAGAATGGTCTGCCCCCACTTCGAATGAGCAGTTCTTC
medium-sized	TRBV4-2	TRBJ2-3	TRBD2	CASSLGTSGSTDTQYF	TGTGCCAGCAGCCTCGGGACTAGCGGGAGTACAGATACGCAGTATTTT
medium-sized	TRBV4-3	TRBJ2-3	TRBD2	CASSPHSGITDTQYF	TGCGCCAGCAGTCCGCATAGCGGGATCACAGATACGCAGTATTTT
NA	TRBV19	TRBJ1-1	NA	CASSIGEGRLNTEAFF	TGTGCCAGTAGTATAGGTGAGGGCAGACTGAACACTGAAGCTTTCTTT
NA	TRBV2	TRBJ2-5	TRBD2	CASKAGERETQYF	TGTGCCAGCAAAGCGGGGGAAAGGGAGACCCAGTACTTC
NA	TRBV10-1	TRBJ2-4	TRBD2	CASKAGRVLWVDIQYF	TGCGCCAGCAAAGCGGGACGTGTTTTGTGGGTGGACATTCAGTACTTC
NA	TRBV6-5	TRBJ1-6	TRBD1	CASSYFGTGDSPLHF	TGTGCCAGCAGTTACTTCGGGACAGGGGATTCACCCCTCCACTTT
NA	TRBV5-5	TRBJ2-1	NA	CASSLRVLPLYEQFF	TGTGCCAGCAGCTTGAGAGTCCTTCCCCTCTATGAGCAGTTCTTC
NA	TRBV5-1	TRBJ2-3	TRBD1	CASSFQGASTDTQYF	TGCGCCAGCAGCTTCCAGGGGGCGAGCACAGATACGCAGTATTTT
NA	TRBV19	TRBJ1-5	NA	CASTEGTIYSNQPQHF	TGTGCCAGTACCGAGGGAACCATCTATAGCAATCAGCCCCAGCATTTT
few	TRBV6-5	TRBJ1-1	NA	CASSSTTLEAFF	TGTGCCAGCAGCTCAACAACCCTTGAAGCTTTCTTT
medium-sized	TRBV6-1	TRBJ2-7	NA	CASKGRLYEQYF	TGTGCCAGCAAGGGCAGACTATACGAGCAGTACTTC
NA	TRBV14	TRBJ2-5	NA	CASSRYTGSEVGREQYF	TGTGCCAGCAGCCGATACACCGGGTCCGAGGTGGGAAGGGAGCAGTACTTC
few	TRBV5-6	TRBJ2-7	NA	CASSSRTAAPEQYF	TGTGCCAGCAGCTCACGGACAGCCGCCCCCGAGCAGTACTTC
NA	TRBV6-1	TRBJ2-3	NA	CASSVIASTDTQYF	TGTGCCAGCAGTGTCATAGCTAGCACAGATACGCAGTATTTT
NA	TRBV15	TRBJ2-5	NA	CATSRDRFETQYF	TGTGCCACCAGCAGAGATCGTTTCGAGACCCAGTACTTC
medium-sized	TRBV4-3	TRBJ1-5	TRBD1	CASSRARGLGQPQHF	TGCGCCAGCAGTCGCGCCAGGGGGTTGGGTCAGCCCCAGCATTTT
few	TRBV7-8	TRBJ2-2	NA	CASSLASGMRNTGELFF	TGTGCCAGCAGCTTAGCCTCGGGTATGAGGAACACCGGGGAGCTGTTTTTT
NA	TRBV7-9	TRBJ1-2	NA	CASSPMRAGGYTF	TGTGCCAGCAGCCCCATGAGAGCGGGCGGCTACACCTTC
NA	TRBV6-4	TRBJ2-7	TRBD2	CASSRTSGGYEQYF	TGTGCCAGCAGTCGGACTAGCGGGGGGTACGAGCAGTACTTC
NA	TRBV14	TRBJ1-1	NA	CASSQEVRGTEAFF	TGTGCCAGCAGCCAAGAAGTACGGGGAACTGAAGCTTTCTTT
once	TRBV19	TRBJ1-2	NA	CASSIGRQLRGSYGYTF	TGTGCCAGTAGTATAGGTCGACAACTCCGGGGGAGCTATGGCTACACCTTC
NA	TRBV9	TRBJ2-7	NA	CASSVATGRDYEQYF	TGTGCCAGCAGCGTAGCAACAGGGAGAGACTACGAGCAGTACTTC
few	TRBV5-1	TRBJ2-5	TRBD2	CASSSIPLIGTKEETQYF	TGCGCCAGCAGCTCGATCCCCCTTATCGGGACTAAAGAAGAGACCCAGTACTTC
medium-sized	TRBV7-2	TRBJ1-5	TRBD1	CASSPQGGSNQPQHF	TGTGCCAGCAGCCCTCAGGGGGGTAGCAATCAGCCCCAGCATTTT
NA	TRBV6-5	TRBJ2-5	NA	CASSYTSEETQYF	TGTGCCAGCAGTTACACTAGTGAGGAGACCCAGTACTTC
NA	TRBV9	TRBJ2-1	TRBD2	CASSGLAVPYNEQFF	TGTGCCAGCTCTGGACTAGCGGTTCCCTACAATGAGCAGTTCTTC
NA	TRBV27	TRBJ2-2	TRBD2	CASSLFGPGTSGRSRTGELFF	TGTGCCAGCAGTTTATTTGGACCCGGGACTAGCGGGAGGTCCAGGACCGGGGAGCTGTTTTTT
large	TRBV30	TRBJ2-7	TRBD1	CARQGARSEQYF	TGTGCCCGACAGGGGGCGCGAAGCGAGCAGTACTTC
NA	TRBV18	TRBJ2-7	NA	CASSPPDSSYEQYF	TGTGCCAGCTCACCTCCGGACAGCTCCTACGAGCAGTACTTC
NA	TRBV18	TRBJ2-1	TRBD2	CASSPLPAGGDEQFF	TGTGCCAGCTCACCACTACCAGCGGGAGGGGATGAGCAGTTCTTC
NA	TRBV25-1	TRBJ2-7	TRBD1	CASTPSGTGADEQYF	TGTGCCAGCACCCCCAGCGGGACAGGGGCGGACGAGCAGTACTTC
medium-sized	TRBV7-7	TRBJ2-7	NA	CASSRGAGYEQYF	TGTGCTAGCAGTCGGGGGGCCGGCTACGAGCAGTACTTC
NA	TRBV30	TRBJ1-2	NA	CAWSVLGGNGYTF	TGTGCCTGGAGTGTACTAGGAGGTAATGGCTACACCTTC
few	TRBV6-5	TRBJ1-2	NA	CASSYEGNYGYTF	TGTGCCAGCAGTTACGAGGGAAACTATGGCTACACCTTC
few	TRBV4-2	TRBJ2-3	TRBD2	CASSQTPSSGGADTQYF	TGTGCCAGCAGCCAGACCCCGAGTAGCGGGGGGGCGGATACGCAGTATTTT
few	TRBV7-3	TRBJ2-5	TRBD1	CASSRGQGETQYF	TGTGCCAGCAGTCGAGGACAGGGAGAGACCCAGTACTTC